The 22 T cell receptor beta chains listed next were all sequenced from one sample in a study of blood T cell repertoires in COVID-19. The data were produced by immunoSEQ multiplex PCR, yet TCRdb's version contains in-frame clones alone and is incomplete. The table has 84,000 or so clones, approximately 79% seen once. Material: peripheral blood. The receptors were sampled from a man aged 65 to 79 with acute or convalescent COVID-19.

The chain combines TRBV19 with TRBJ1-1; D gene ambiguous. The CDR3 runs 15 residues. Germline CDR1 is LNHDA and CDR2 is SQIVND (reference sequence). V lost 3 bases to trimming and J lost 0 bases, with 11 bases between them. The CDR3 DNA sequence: TGTGCCAGTAGTATCGGGCGGGCTTTGAACACTGAAGCTTTCTTT. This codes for CASSIGRALNTEAFF. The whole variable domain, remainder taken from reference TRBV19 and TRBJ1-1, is DGGITQSPKYLFRKEGQNVTLSCEQNLNHDAMYWYRQDPGQGLRLIYYSQIVNDFQKGDIAEGYSVSREKKESFPLTVTSAQKNPTAFYLCASSIGRALNTEAFFGQGTRLTVV.

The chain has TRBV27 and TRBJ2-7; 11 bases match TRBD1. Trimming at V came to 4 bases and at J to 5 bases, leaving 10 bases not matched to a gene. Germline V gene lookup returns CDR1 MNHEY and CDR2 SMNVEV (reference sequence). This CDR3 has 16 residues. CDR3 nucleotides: TGTGCCAGCAGTTCACACGCGGGGGACAGGGGGAACGAGCAGTACGTC. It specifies CASSSHAGDRGNEQYV.

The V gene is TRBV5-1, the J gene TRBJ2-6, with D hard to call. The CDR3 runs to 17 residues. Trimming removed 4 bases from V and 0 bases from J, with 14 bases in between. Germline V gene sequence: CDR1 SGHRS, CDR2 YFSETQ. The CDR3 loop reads CASSPWAGGSGANVLTF. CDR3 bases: TGCGCCAGCAGCCCCTGGGCAGGTGGCTCTGGGGCCAACGTCCTGACTTTC.

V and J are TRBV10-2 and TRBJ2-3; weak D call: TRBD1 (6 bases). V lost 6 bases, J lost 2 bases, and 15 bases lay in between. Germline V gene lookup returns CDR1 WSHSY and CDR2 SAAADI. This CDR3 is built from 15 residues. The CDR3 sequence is CASRAGQLPTDTQYF. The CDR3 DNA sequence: TGCGCCAGCAGGGCTGGACAGCTCCCCACAGATACGCAGTATTTT.

CDR3 nucleotides: TGTGCCAGCAGCCTCCTCGTTAACACTGAAGCTTTCTTT. Its translation: CASSLLVNTEAFF. The rearrangement links TRBV7-3 to TRBJ1-1; D is uncertain. The CDR3 covers 13 residues. V lost 5 bases and J lost 2, with 9 bases in between. Germline-derived CDR1 and CDR2 are SGHTA and FQGTGA.

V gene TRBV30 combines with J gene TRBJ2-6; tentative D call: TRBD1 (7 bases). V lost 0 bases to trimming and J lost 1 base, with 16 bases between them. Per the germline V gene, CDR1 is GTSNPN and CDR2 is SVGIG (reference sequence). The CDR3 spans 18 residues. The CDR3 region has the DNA TGTGCCTGGAGTGTACTAGTGACAGGGAGGTCTGGGGCCAACGTCCTGACTTTC. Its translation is CAWSVLVTGRSGANVLTF.

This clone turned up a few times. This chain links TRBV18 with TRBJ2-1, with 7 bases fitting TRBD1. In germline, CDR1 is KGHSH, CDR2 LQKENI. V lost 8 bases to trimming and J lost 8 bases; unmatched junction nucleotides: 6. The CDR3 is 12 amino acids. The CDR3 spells CASQSQGDEQFF. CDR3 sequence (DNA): TGTGCCAGCCAATCTCAGGGGGATGAGCAGTTCTTC.

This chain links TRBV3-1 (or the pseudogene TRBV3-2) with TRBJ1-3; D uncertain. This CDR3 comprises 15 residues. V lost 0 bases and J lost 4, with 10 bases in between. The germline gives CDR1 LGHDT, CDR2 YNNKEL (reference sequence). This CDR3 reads CASSQDRAGGNTIYF. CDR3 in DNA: TGTGCCAGCAGCCAAGATCGGGCGGGCGGAAACACCATATATTTT.

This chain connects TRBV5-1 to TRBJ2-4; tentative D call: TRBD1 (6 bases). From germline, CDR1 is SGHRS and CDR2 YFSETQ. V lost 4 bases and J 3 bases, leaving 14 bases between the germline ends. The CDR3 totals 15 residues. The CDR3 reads CASSRRLGGKNIQYF. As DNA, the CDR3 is TGCGCCAGCAGCCGCCGGTTAGGGGGCAAAAACATTCAGTACTTC.

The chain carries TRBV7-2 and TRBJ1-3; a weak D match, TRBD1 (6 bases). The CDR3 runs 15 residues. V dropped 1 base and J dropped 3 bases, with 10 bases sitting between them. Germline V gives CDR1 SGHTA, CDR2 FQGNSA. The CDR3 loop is CASSLDGGFGNTIYF. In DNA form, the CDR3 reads TGTGCCAGCAGCTTAGATGGGGGCTTTGGAAACACCATATATTTT.

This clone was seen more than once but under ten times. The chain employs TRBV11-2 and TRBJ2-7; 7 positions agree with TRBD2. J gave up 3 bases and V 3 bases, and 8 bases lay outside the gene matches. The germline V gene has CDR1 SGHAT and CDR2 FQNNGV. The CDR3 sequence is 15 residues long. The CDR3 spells CASSFMRGRLYEQYF. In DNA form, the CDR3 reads TGTGCCAGCAGCTTCATGCGGGGGAGGCTCTACGAGCAGTACTTC.

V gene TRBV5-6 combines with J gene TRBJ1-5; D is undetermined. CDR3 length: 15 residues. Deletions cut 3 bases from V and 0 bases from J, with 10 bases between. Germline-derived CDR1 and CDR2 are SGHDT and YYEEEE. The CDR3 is CASSYSGNSNQPQHF. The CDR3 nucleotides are TGTGCCAGCAGCTATTCAGGAAATAGCAATCAGCCCCAGCATTTT. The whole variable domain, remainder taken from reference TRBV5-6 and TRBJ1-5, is DAGVTQSPTHLIKTRGQQVTLRCSPKSGHDTVSWYQQALGQGPQFIFQYYEEEERQRGNFPDRFSGHQFPNYSSELNVNALLLGDSALYLCASSYSGNSNQPQHFGDGTRLSIL.

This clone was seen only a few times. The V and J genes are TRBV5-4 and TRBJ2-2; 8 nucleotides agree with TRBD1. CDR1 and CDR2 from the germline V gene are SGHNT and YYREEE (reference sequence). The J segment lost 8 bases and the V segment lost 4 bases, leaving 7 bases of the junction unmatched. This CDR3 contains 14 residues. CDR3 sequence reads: CASSLSGGRGELFF. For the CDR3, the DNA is TGTGCCAGCAGCCTATCAGGGGGCAGGGGGGAGCTGTTTTTT.

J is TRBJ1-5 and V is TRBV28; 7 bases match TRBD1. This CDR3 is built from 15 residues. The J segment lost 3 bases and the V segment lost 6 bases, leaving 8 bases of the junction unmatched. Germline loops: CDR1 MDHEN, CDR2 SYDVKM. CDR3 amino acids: CASRRGDSLNQPQHF. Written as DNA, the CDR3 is TGTGCCAGCAGACGCGGGGACAGCCTCAATCAGCCCCAGCATTTT.

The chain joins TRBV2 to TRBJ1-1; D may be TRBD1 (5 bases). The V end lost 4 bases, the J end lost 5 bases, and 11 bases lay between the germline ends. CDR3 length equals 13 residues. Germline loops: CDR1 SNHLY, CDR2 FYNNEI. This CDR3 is CASSAGRWTEAFF. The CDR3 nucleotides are TGTGCCAGCAGTGCAGGGAGGTGGACTGAAGCTTTCTTT.

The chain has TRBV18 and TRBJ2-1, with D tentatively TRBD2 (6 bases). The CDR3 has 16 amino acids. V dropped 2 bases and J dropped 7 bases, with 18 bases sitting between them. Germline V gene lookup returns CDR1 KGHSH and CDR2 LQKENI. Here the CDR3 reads CASSPSGKVGGNEQFF. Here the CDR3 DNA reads TGTGCCAGCTCACCATCGGGAAAGGTGGGAGGAAATGAGCAGTTCTTC.

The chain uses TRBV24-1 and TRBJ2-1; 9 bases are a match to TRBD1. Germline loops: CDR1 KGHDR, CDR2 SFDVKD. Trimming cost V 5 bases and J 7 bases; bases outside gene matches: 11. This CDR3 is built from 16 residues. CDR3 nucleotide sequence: TGTGCCACCAGTGCCGGGCCGGGACAGGGAGGGAATGAGCAGTTCTTC. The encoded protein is CATSAGPGQGGNEQFF.

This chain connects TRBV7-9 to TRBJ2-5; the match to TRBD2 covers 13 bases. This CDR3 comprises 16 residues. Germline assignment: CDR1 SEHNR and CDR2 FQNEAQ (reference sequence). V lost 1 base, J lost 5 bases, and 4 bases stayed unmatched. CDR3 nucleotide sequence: TGTGCCAGCAGCTTAGAAGCGGGACTAGCGGGGGAGACCCAGTACTTC. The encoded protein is CASSLEAGLAGETQYF.

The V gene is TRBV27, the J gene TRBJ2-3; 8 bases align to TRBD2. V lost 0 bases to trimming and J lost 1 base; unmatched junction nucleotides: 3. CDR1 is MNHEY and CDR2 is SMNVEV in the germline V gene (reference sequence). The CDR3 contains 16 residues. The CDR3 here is CASSLSIGGGTDTQYF. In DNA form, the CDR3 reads TGTGCCAGCAGTTTATCGATCGGGGGGGGCACAGATACGCAGTATTTT.

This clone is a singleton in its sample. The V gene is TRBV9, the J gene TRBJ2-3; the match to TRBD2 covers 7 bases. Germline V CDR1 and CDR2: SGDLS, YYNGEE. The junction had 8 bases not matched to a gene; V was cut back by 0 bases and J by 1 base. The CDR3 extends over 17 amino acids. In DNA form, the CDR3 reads TGTGCCAGCAGCGTAGCGGGGAGGGATCGAGGCACAGATACGCAGTATTTT. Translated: CASSVAGRDRGTDTQYF.

For the CDR3, the DNA is TGTGCCAGCAGCAAACCAACAGACGGCTACACCTTC. This translates into CASSKPTDGYTF. This chain joins TRBV3-1 (or the pseudogene TRBV3-2) and TRBJ1-2; D uncertain. The V gene lost 5 bases and the J gene lost 8 bases, with 12 bases spanning the gap. Germline V lookup: CDR1 LGHDT, CDR2 YNNKEL (reference sequence). This CDR3 region has 12 residues.

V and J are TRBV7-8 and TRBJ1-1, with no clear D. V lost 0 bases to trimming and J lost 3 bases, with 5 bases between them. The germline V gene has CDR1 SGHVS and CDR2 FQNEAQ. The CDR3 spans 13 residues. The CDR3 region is CASSLAPDTEAFF. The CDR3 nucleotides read TGTGCCAGCAGCTTAGCTCCGGACACTGAAGCTTTCTTT.